This T cell receptor beta chain comes out of a study of T cells in Graves' hyperthyroidism and ophthalmopathy. Study information: Peripheral blood specimens were obtained at initial diagnosis, prior to any treatment.

This clonotype came up many times. RNA transcripts were the template for amplifying TCR beta CDR3 regions. The TCR CDR3 first-round RT-PCR relied on the HTBI primer set. MiXCR, applied by TCRdb to the multiplex PCR reads, yields one record per CDR3 protein. Of hundreds of thousands of distinct CDR3 sequences in the sample, approximately 14% were seen once. Germline CDR1 MDHEN, CDR2 SYDVKM. CDR3 length: 16 residues. V trimming: 3 bases; J trimming: 4 bases; junction bases outside the gene matches: 4. The receptor comes from a woman in her thirties or forties with Graves' hyperthyroidism. This chain joins TRBV28 and TRBJ2-2; 11 nucleotides match TRBD1. Sequencing was done on a sample of blood. The CDR3 region has the DNA TGTGCCAGCAGTTTCTACGGGACAGGGGGCACCGGGGAGCTGTTTTTT. Amino acids: CASSFYGTGGTGELFF.